This entry concerns a single TCR beta chain. Antigen specificity is unknown. The data are from a study of cytomegalovirus exposure and HLA in healthy donors. V was pared by 0 bases and J by 8 bases, with 16 bases of the junction left unmatched. Germline V lookup: CDR1 LGHNA, CDR2 YSLEER. This CDR3 comprises 19 residues. Overall study results and limits: TCR sequences were mostly rare, though some public TCRs occurred in many donors.

13 Jbeta primers and 60 Vbeta primers were used for the PCR. The data were produced by immunoSEQ multiplex PCR, yet TCRdb's version contains in-frame clones alone and is incomplete. The repertoire holds over 150,000 clones, with about four fifths as singletons. This sequence was found in a man aged 50-59 years in good health and CMV-seropositive. The J gene is TRBJ1-4, the V gene TRBV4-3, with TRBD1 identical over 9 bases. The sample consisted of PBMCs. The CDR3 region is CASSQDSGTGIWTEEKLFF. The DNA of the CDR3 is TGCGCCAGCAGCCAAGATAGCGGGACAGGGATATGGACTGAGGAAAAACTGTTTTTT.